A selection of T cell receptor beta chains follows, all from one sample in a study of T cells in Graves' hyperthyroidism and ophthalmopathy. TCRdb reanalysed the multiplex PCR reads using MiXCR and keeps one entry per CDR3 protein. The table records more than 300,000 distinct CDR3 sequences, roughly 18% of them present only once. The specimen was blood. Every receptor here comes from a man younger than 30 with Graves' ophthalmopathy. Each CDR3 is given with its conserved first and last residue. A D gene is named only where the DNA matches it firmly. Clone sizes are given selectively: once, few, many, or a class where the clone is expanded.

D	J	V	size	CDR3	DNA
.	TRBJ1-6	TRBV6-1	few	CASRRGALYNSPLHF	TGTGCCAGCAGGAGGGGGGCTCTGTATAATTCACCCCTCCACTTT
.	TRBJ1-1	TRBV6-2/TRBV6-3	many	CASSYGWQAEFEAFF	TGTGCCAGCAGTTACGGATGGCAGGCGGAGTTTGAAGCTTTCTTT
.	TRBJ2-3	TRBV11-2	.	CASSKRTATSTDTQYF	TGTGCCAGCAGCAAACGGACGGCAACTAGCACAGATACGCAGTATTTT
.	TRBJ1-2	TRBV7-6	few	CASSPYLEDYGYTF	TGTGCCAGCTCGCCCTATCTTGAGGACTATGGCTACACCTTC
TRBD2	TRBJ2-1	TRBV7-9	.	CASSRDSSGGPYSEQFF	TGTGCCAGCAGTCGGGACTCTAGCGGGGGGCCGTACAGTGAGCAGTTCTTC
.	TRBJ1-1	TRBV4-1	few	CANSQFISGDTEAFF	TGCGCCAACAGCCAATTTATTTCGGGGGATACTGAAGCTTTCTTT
TRBD2	TRBJ2-1	TRBV5-1	.	CASSYSGGAFNEQFF	TGCGCCAGCAGTTATAGCGGGGGGGCCTTCAATGAGCAGTTCTTC
.	TRBJ1-1	TRBV6-1	many	CASSIYTEAFF	TGTGCCAGCAGTATCTACACTGAAGCTTTCTTT
.	TRBJ2-5	TRBV20-1	.	CSAHGGRETQYF	TGCAGTGCTCACGGGGGGCGGGAGACCCAGTACTTC
.	TRBJ2-7	TRBV12-3/TRBV12-4	many	CASSLGQSEQYF	TGTGCCAGCAGTTTAGGTCAGTCCGAGCAGTACTTC
.	TRBJ1-6	TRBV2	many	CASSGNGQFNSPLHF	TGTGCCAGCAGTGGAAATGGACAGTTTAATTCACCCCTCCACTTT
.	TRBJ1-2	TRBV9	many	CASSVGRGSYGYTF	TGTGCCAGCAGCGTCGGGAGGGGTAGCTATGGCTACACCTTC
TRBD1	TRBJ2-1	TRBV5-6	.	CASGARDRDNNEQFF	TGTGCCAGCGGCGCCAGGGACAGGGACAACAATGAGCAGTTCTTC
.	TRBJ2-1	TRBV19	.	CASTTGKNYEQFF	TGTGCCAGTACTACCGGGAAAAACTACGAGCAGTTCTTC
.	TRBJ1-1	TRBV9	many	CASSVVGEMNTEAFF	TGTGCCAGCAGCGTAGTTGGGGAGATGAACACTGAAGCTTTCTTT
.	TRBJ2-1	TRBV7-7	.	CASSPGPNEQFF	TGTGCCAGCAGCCCAGGGCCCAATGAGCAGTTCTTC
.	TRBJ2-3	TRBV7-9	many	CASSLAQRQKRLLTDTQYF	TGTGCCAGCAGCTTAGCCCAACGACAGAAACGACTACTCACAGATACGCAGTATTTT
TRBD1	TRBJ2-5	TRBV7-9	many	CASSSGQDQETQYF	TGTGCCAGCAGCTCCGGACAGGATCAAGAGACCCAGTACTTC
TRBD1	TRBJ1-5	TRBV3-1	.	CASSQGQGIQPQHF	TGTGCCAGCAGCCAAGGACAGGGCATTCAGCCCCAGCATTTT
.	TRBJ2-2	TRBV6-1	.	CASTHGWGHNTGELFF	TGTGCCAGCACCCACGGGTGGGGACACAACACCGGGGAGCTGTTTTTT
.	TRBJ1-1	TRBV9	many	CASSETGGGVTEAFF	TGTGCCAGCAGCGAAACCGGGGGGGGAGTCACTGAAGCTTTCTTT
TRBD1	TRBJ2-7	TRBV11-3	many	CASSVPGQTLYEQYF	TGTGCCAGCAGCGTCCCGGGACAGACACTCTACGAGCAGTACTTC
.	TRBJ2-1	TRBV19	.	CASSIGRAYNEQFF	TGTGCCAGTAGTATAGGCAGGGCTTACAATGAGCAGTTCTTC
TRBD2	TRBJ2-1	TRBV9	.	CASTPVAGDGEQFF	TGTGCCAGCACCCCCGTAGCGGGGGATGGTGAGCAGTTCTTC
.	TRBJ2-5	TRBV20-1	once	CSARAPRVETQYF	TGCAGTGCTAGAGCCCCACGGGTTGAGACCCAGTACTTC
TRBD1	TRBJ1-3	TRBV7-8	once	CASSTGTGGGNTIYF	TGTGCCAGCAGCACCGGGACAGGGGGAGGAAACACCATATATTTT